A selection of T cell receptor beta chains follows, all from one sample in a study of OX40 agonist ivuxolimab in advanced cancers. Sequencing was performed with immunoSEQ multiplex PCR; in TCRdb, only in-frame clones are kept and a portion is missing. The sample has some 100,000 clones, 75% to 90% seen once. The source was CD4+ or CD8+ T cells sorted from blood, collected in a trial of the OX40 agonist ivuxolimab. These receptors all stem from an adult with an advanced solid tumor such as melanoma, head and neck, liver or kidney cancer. CDR3s leave out the opening cysteine and the closing phenylalanine or tryptophan. Each record gives: V gene, J gene, clone size, CDR3 protein. Clone size, where shown, is once, few, many, or a class for clones that have expanded.

v_gene: TRBV2; j_gene: TRBJ2-5; abundance: -; CDR3aa: ASSDLALIEETQY
v_gene: TRBV6-1; j_gene: TRBJ1-1; abundance: -; CDR3aa: ASSEAGQGARTEAF
v_gene: TRBV7-3; j_gene: TRBJ2-3; abundance: -; CDR3aa: ASSFGTNYGTQY
v_gene: TRBV19; j_gene: TRBJ2-1; abundance: -; CDR3aa: ASSIRGSYNEQF
v_gene: TRBV2; j_gene: TRBJ1-6; abundance: -; CDR3aa: ASSEDFPFNSPLH
v_gene: TRBV6-5; j_gene: TRBJ2-2; abundance: -; CDR3aa: ASSYYGGTGELF
v_gene: TRBV4-1; j_gene: TRBJ1-5; abundance: -; CDR3aa: ASSQLTGLLEPQH
v_gene: TRBV5-1; j_gene: TRBJ2-1; abundance: -; CDR3aa: ASRGGAPEF
v_gene: TRBV6-4; j_gene: TRBJ2-7; abundance: -; CDR3aa: ASSPMAGYEQY
v_gene: TRBV30; j_gene: TRBJ2-7; abundance: -; CDR3aa: AWAMGLYEQY
v_gene: TRBV10-1; j_gene: TRBJ2-7; abundance: -; CDR3aa: ASSEGQGFVYEQY
v_gene: TRBV6-5; j_gene: TRBJ2-1; abundance: -; CDR3aa: ASNGGGSYNEQF
v_gene: TRBV10-3; j_gene: TRBJ1-5; abundance: -; CDR3aa: AISDSGKLVGQPQH
v_gene: TRBV15; j_gene: TRBJ1-1; abundance: -; CDR3aa: ATSRVGGSTEAF
v_gene: TRBV30; j_gene: TRBJ2-3; abundance: -; CDR3aa: AWSTDVGRGGHTDTQY
v_gene: TRBV5-1; j_gene: TRBJ2-2; abundance: once; CDR3aa: ASMTGADTGELF
v_gene: TRBV7-3; j_gene: TRBJ2-3; abundance: -; CDR3aa: ASSFREGDTQY
v_gene: TRBV6-1; j_gene: TRBJ1-6; abundance: few; CDR3aa: ASSARGSPLH
v_gene: TRBV14; j_gene: TRBJ1-3; abundance: -; CDR3aa: ASSVRGGGGNTIY
v_gene: TRBV6-6; j_gene: TRBJ1-2; abundance: -; CDR3aa: ASSIDRVYGYT
v_gene: TRBV19; j_gene: TRBJ2-1; abundance: -; CDR3aa: ASASGGKLSYNEQF
v_gene: TRBV6-6; j_gene: TRBJ1-5; abundance: -; CDR3aa: ASSYSGDASNQPQH
v_gene: TRBV10-3; j_gene: TRBJ1-3; abundance: once; CDR3aa: AISHLTESSGNTIY
v_gene: TRBV5-4; j_gene: TRBJ2-1; abundance: -; CDR3aa: ASSLIRPSYNEQF
v_gene: TRBV5-1; j_gene: TRBJ1-3; abundance: -; CDR3aa: ASRVGVSGNTIY
v_gene: TRBV11-2; j_gene: TRBJ2-5; abundance: -; CDR3aa: ASSIVREQY
v_gene: TRBV7-9; j_gene: TRBJ1-2; abundance: -; CDR3aa: ASSLSSAGSSGYT
v_gene: TRBV5-1; j_gene: TRBJ2-3; abundance: -; CDR3aa: ASSLTSGSTDTQY
v_gene: TRBV5-1; j_gene: TRBJ1-2; abundance: -; CDR3aa: ASSYGTAYGYT
v_gene: TRBV7-3; j_gene: TRBJ2-5; abundance: -; CDR3aa: ASSLRSPALGETQY
v_gene: TRBV6-1; j_gene: TRBJ2-1; abundance: -; CDR3aa: ASSDLLGAGDRNEQF
v_gene: TRBV5-1; j_gene: TRBJ2-7; abundance: -; CDR3aa: ASSQGSREQY
v_gene: TRBV27; j_gene: TRBJ2-1; abundance: -; CDR3aa: ASRGRDSNEQF
v_gene: TRBV5-1; j_gene: TRBJ2-3; abundance: once; CDR3aa: ASSLRTSGATDTQY
v_gene: TRBV11-2; j_gene: TRBJ2-1; abundance: -; CDR3aa: ASSEIGTSLFNEQF
v_gene: TRBV6-1; j_gene: TRBJ2-5; abundance: -; CDR3aa: ASSVGGTQETQY
v_gene: TRBV30; j_gene: TRBJ2-5; abundance: -; CDR3aa: AWSDRSLAGLKETQY
v_gene: TRBV7-9; j_gene: TRBJ2-7; abundance: -; CDR3aa: ASSLGTEIYEQY
v_gene: TRBV7-8; j_gene: TRBJ1-1; abundance: -; CDR3aa: ASSSDRGNLLEAF
v_gene: TRBV10-3; j_gene: TRBJ1-5; abundance: -; CDR3aa: AISESTPGQGRTYSNQPQH
v_gene: TRBV5-1; j_gene: TRBJ2-1; abundance: -; CDR3aa: ASVPVGSYNEQF
v_gene: TRBV29-1; j_gene: TRBJ2-1; abundance: once; CDR3aa: SVVGGASSYNEQF
v_gene: TRBV6-5; j_gene: TRBJ1-5; abundance: -; CDR3aa: ASRSGQNYQPQH
v_gene: TRBV20-1; j_gene: TRBJ1-2; abundance: -; CDR3aa: TPRGAGGYT
v_gene: TRBV9; j_gene: TRBJ2-5; abundance: few; CDR3aa: ASSDGWGRETQY
v_gene: TRBV7-2; j_gene: TRBJ2-3; abundance: few; CDR3aa: ASSPGTVTDTQY